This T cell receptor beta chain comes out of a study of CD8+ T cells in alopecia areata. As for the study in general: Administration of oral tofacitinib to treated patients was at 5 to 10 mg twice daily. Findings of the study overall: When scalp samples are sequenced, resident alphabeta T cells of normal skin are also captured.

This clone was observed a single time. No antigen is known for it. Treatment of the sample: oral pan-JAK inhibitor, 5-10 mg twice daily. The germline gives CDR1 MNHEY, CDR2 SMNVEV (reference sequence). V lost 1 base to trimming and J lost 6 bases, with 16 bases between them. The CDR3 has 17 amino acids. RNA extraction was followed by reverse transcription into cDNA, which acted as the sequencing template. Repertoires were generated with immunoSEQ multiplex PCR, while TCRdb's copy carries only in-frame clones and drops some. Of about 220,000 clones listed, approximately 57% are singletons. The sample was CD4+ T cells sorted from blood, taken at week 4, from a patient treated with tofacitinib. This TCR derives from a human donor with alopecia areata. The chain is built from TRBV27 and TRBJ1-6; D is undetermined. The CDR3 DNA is TGTGCCAGCAGTTTATTAAGTCGGAACACCCTTAATTCACCCCTCCACTTT. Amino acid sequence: CASSLLSRNTLNSPLHF.